Below are 18 T cell receptor beta chains sequenced from a single sample in a study of blood T cell repertoires in COVID-19 (dated by TCRdb to 2018 to 2020). The library was generated by the immunoSEQ multiplex PCR assay. Held by TCRdb, this immuneACCESS table contains in-frame sequences only and omits some clones. Under half of the omission traces to an unresolved V gene where checked; the cause of the rest is unknown. For this sample there are 200,000 to 250,000 clones; around 90% appear just once. The ten largest clones add up to roughly 15% of the sample. Sequenced input: PBMCs or T cells enriched from blood (not recorded which). All receptors come from a young man who had been exposed to COVID-19.

The chain carries TRBV21-1 and TRBJ2-4; the table's TRBD1 call for D was not verified on the DNA. TRBV21-1 is a pseudogene. CDR3 length equals 15 residues. CDR3 DNA: TGTGCCAGCAGCACCACAGGGGTTGGTAAAAACATTCAGTACTTC. Translated, it gives CASSTTGVGKNIQYF.

Only one count was recorded for this clone. The chain combines TRBV19 with TRBJ2-2, with 8 bases aligning to TRBD2. This CDR3 is 18 amino acids long. J was trimmed by 0 bases and V by 7 bases; bases with no gene match: 13. CDR1 and CDR2 from the germline V gene are LNHDA and SQIVND (reference sequence). The CDR3 bases are TGTGCCAGTACCGTCGACTGGCGGGGGGCCCCGAACACCGGGGAGCTGTTTTTT. Amino acids: CASTVDWRGAPNTGELFF.

This clone was found once. The V and J genes are TRBV27 and TRBJ1-2, with D possibly being TRBD1 (5 bases). CDR3 length: 13 residues. V was cut by 4 bases and J by 4 bases, with 10 bases left in between. Looked up from germline, CDR1 is MNHEY and CDR2 is SMNVEV (reference sequence). The CDR3 region is CASSSGGSYGYTF. As DNA, the CDR3 is TGTGCCAGCAGTTCGGGGGGGAGCTATGGCTACACCTTC.

V usage is TRBV2 and J usage is TRBJ1-2; maybe TRBD1 (6 bases). CDR1 SNHLY and CDR2 FYNNEI come from the germline V gene. This CDR3 spans 14 amino acids. V shed 8 bases and J shed 8 bases, with 21 bases lying between them. The DNA of the CDR3 is TGTGCCAGCTTGGTTGCGCAGGGGACGGGAGGCTACACCTTC. This sequence encodes CASLVAQGTGGYTF.

This CDR3 reads CASRTRRLSTDTQYF. The CDR3 DNA sequence: TGTGCCAGCAGGACGAGGAGACTGAGCACAGATACGCAGTATTTT. The J gene is TRBJ2-3, the V gene TRBV2; D unresolved. V lost 6 bases and J lost 0, with 13 bases in between. This CDR3 is 15 amino acids long. Germline V gives CDR1 SNHLY, CDR2 FYNNEI.

The gene calls are TRBV5-1 and TRBJ2-3, with 8 positions matching TRBD2. The V gene end was trimmed by 0 bases and the J gene end by 0 bases; junction bases not matched to a gene: 9. This CDR3 contains 18 residues. CDR1 SGHRS and CDR2 YFSETQ come from the germline V gene. Written as DNA, the CDR3 is TGCGCCAGCAGCTTGGCTGGCGGGGGGCCATCTAGCACAGATACGCAGTATTTT. Translated: CASSLAGGGPSSTDTQYF. Full variable domain (remainder filled in from reference TRBV5-1 and TRBJ2-3): KAGVTQTPRYLIKTRGQQVTLSCSPISGHRSVSWYQQTPGQGLQFLFEYFSETQRNKGNFPGRFSGRQFSNSRSEMNVSTLELGDSALYLCASSLAGGGPSSTDTQYFGPGTRLTVL.

V gene TRBV10-3 combines with J gene TRBJ2-3, with 9 positions matching TRBD2. Germline lookup yields CDR1 ENHRY and CDR2 SYGVKD. The CDR3 is 14 residues long. V lost 0 bases to trimming and J lost 5 bases; unmatched junction nucleotides: 0. CDR3 DNA sequence: TGTGCCATCAGTGAGTCGCGGGGGGGAGATACGCAGTATTTT. Protein sequence: CAISESRGGDTQYF.

The chain couples TRBV4-1 to TRBJ1-3; 7 bases align to TRBD1. The CDR3 is 16 residues long. Germline CDR1 is MGHRA and CDR2 is YSYEKL. The V gene end was trimmed by 6 bases and the J gene end by 0 bases; junction bases not matched to a gene: 8. The CDR3 reads CASSRTGQSSGNTIYF. For the CDR3, the DNA is TGCGCCAGCAGTAGAACGGGACAGAGCTCTGGAAACACCATATATTTT.

The V and J genes are TRBV25-1 and TRBJ2-7, with 7 bases identical to TRBD2. The V segment lost 1 base and the J segment 3 bases; nucleotides outside the gene matches: 3. The CDR3 has 14 residues. CDR1 is MGHDK and CDR2 is SYGVNS in the germline V gene. The CDR3 DNA is TGTGCCAGCAGTGAATGGGGGGGAAACTACGAGCAGTACTTC. Protein sequence: CASSEWGGNYEQYF.

The CDR3 DNA follows: TGCGCCAGCAGCCCTGGCGGGGCAGGGCAGCACTATGGCTACACCTTC. It encodes CASSPGGAGQHYGYTF. This chain joins TRBV5-1 and TRBJ1-2; D possibly corresponds to TRBD1 (5 bases). Trimming shortened V by 4 bases and J by 3 bases, and 19 bases separated the two germline ends. This CDR3 has 16 residues. Germline-derived CDR1 and CDR2 are SGHRS and YFSETQ.

The rearrangement uses TRBV29-1 and TRBJ1-4; no clear D. Trimming took 6 bases from V and 12 from J, leaving 14 bases between them. Germline V gives CDR1 SQVTM, CDR2 ANQGSEA. This CDR3 comprises 11 residues. The CDR3 DNA follows: TGCAGCGTCGAGGGAGGCGGGGAACTGTTTTTT. It codes for CSVEGGGELFF.

V usage is TRBV7-6 and J usage is TRBJ1-2, with D hard to call. The V gene lost 4 bases and the J gene lost 2 bases, with 11 bases spanning the gap. The CDR3 runs 14 residues. Germline V CDR1 and CDR2: SGHVS, FNYEAQ. The CDR3 region is CASSSQVGNYGYTF. DNA of the CDR3: TGTGCCAGCAGCTCTCAGGTTGGGAACTATGGCTACACCTTC.

V and J are TRBV19 and TRBJ2-1, with TRBD2 matching 9 bases. The J segment lost 1 base and the V segment lost 4 bases, leaving 5 bases of the junction unmatched. Germline V gene sequence: CDR1 LNHDA, CDR2 SQIVND (reference sequence). This CDR3 has 16 residues. CDR3 in DNA: TGTGCCAGTAGTACTAGCGGGGCCCGGTCCTACAATGAGCAGTTCTTC. This gives the protein CASSTSGARSYNEQFF.

CDR3 sequence: CASSQGGGRDSYGYTF. CDR3 nucleotides: TGCGCCAGCAGCCAAGGAGGGGGGAGGGACTCCTATGGCTACACCTTC. The V gene is TRBV4-3, the J gene TRBJ1-2, with D perhaps TRBD1 (6 bases). Trimming stripped 1 base from V and 4 bases from J, with 16 bases between. Germline V gene sequence: CDR1 LGHNA, CDR2 YSLEER. The CDR3 consists of 16 residues.

This rearrangement joins TRBV19 to TRBJ1-2, with TRBD1 matching 8 bases. The V gene end was trimmed by 5 bases and the J gene end by 1 base; junction bases not matched to a gene: 12. Germline CDR1 reads LNHDA; CDR2 reads SQIVND (reference sequence). CDR3 length equals 17 residues. For the CDR3, the DNA is TGTGCCAGTAGTCTATGGACAGGGATTCCCGATAACTATGGCTACACCTTC. Residues: CASSLWTGIPDNYGYTF.

The chain recombines TRBV7-3 with TRBJ2-5, with 14 bases lining up with TRBD2. In germline, CDR1 is SGHTA, CDR2 FQGTGA. V trimming: 5 bases; J trimming: 1 base; junction bases outside the gene matches: 3. This CDR3 is 16 amino acids long. Here the CDR3 reads CASSHGLAGGQETQYF. The CDR3 coding sequence is TGTGCCAGCAGCCACGGACTAGCGGGGGGCCAAGAGACCCAGTACTTC.

The CDR3 region has the DNA TGTGCCAGCAGCCGGACAGGAAACACCGGGGAGCTGTTTTTT. Translation: CASSRTGNTGELFF. The V and J genes are TRBV6-5 and TRBJ2-2; 7 nucleotides line up with TRBD1. The CDR3 totals 14 residues. Germline CDR1 and CDR2: MNHEY and SVGAGI. The V gene end was trimmed by 6 bases and the J gene end by 2 bases; junction bases not matched to a gene: 3.

The chain joins TRBV10-3 to TRBJ1-5, with 11 nucleotides matching TRBD1. The J segment lost 5 bases and the V segment lost 8 bases, leaving 23 bases of the junction unmatched. Germline V gene lookup returns CDR1 ENHRY and CDR2 SYGVKD. The CDR3 has 20 residues. The CDR3 here is CAISPHFVARTGGRDQPQHF. CDR3 coding DNA: TGTGCCATCTCCCCTCATTTCGTTGCCCGGACAGGGGGCCGGGATCAGCCCCAGCATTTT.